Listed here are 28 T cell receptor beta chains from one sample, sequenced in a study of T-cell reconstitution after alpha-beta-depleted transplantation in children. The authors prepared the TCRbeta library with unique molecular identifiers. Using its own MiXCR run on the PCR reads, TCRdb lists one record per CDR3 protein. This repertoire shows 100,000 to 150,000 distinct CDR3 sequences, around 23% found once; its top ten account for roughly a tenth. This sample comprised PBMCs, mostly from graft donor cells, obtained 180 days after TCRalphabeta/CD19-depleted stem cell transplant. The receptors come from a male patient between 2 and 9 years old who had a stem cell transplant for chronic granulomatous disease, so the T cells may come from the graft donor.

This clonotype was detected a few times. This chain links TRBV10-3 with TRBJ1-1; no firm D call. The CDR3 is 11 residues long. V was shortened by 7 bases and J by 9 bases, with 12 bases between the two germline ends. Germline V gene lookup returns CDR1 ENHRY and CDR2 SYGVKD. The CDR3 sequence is CAITPPAKAFF. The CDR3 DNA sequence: TGTGCCATCACCCCCCCGGCCAAAGCTTTCTTT.

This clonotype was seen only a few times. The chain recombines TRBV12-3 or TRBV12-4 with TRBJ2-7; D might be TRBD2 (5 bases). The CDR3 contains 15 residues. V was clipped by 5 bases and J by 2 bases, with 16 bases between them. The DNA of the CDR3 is TGTGCCAGCAGTCCCCGAGGGTCTAGGACCTACGAGCAGTACTTC. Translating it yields CASSPRGSRTYEQYF.

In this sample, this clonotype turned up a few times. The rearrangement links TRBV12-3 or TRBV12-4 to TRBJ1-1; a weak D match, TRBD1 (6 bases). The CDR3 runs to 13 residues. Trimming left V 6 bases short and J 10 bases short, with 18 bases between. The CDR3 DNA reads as TGTGCCAGCAGATCTTCACAACAGGGAGGAGCTTTCTTT. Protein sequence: CASRSSQQGGAFF.

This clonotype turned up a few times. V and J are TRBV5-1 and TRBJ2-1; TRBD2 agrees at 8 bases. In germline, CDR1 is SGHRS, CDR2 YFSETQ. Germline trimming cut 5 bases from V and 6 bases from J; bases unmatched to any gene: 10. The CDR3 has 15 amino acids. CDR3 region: CASRLTSASTNEQFF. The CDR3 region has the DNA TGCGCCAGCAGGTTGACTAGCGCGTCGACCAATGAGCAGTTCTTC.

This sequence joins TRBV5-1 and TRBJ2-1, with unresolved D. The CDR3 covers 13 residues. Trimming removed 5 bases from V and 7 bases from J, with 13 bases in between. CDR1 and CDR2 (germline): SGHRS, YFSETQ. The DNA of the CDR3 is TGCGCCAGCAGTATTTTAGGGCCGAATGAGCAGTTCTTC. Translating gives CASSILGPNEQFF.

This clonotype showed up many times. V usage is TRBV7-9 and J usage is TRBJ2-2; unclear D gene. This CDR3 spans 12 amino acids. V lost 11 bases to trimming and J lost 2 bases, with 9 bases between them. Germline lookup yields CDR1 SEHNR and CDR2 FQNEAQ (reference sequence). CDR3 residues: CAAGVNTGELFF. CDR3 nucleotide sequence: TGTGCCGCCGGCGTAAACACCGGGGAGCTGTTTTTT. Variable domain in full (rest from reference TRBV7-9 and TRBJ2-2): DTGVSQNPRHKITKRGQNVTFRCDPISEHNRLYWYRQTLGQGPEFLTYFQNEAQLEKSRLLSDRFSAERPKGSFSTLEIQRTEQGDSAMYLCAAGVNTGELFFGEGSRLTVL.

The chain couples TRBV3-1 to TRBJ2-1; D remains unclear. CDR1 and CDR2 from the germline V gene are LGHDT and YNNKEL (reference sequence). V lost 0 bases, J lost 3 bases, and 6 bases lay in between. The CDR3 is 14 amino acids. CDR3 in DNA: TGTGCCAGCAGCCAAGAGGGATTCTACAATGAGCAGTTCTTC. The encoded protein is CASSQEGFYNEQFF.

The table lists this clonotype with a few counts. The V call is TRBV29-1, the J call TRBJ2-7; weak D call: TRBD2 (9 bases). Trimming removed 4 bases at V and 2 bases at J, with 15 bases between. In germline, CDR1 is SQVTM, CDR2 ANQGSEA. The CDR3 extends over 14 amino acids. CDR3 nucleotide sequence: TGCAGCGTTGGCGGGAGGGGACAGGCCTACGAGCAGTACTTC. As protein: CSVGGRGQAYEQYF.

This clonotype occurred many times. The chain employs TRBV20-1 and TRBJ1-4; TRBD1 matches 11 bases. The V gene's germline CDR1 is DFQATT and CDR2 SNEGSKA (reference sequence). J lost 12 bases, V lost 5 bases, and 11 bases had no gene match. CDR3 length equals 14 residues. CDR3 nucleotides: TGCAGTGCTGCGACCGGGACAGGGGGTAGTCAACTGTTTTTT. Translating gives CSAATGTGGSQLFF.

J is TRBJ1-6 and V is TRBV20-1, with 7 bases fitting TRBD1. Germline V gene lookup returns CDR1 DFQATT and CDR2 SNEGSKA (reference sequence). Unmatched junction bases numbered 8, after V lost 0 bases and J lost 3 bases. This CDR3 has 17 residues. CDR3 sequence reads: CSARDRNRQGYNSPLHF. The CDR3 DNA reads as TGCAGTGCTAGAGATAGAAACCGACAGGGCTATAATTCACCCCTCCACTTT.

Here the CDR3 reads CASSPSGRALYEQYF. The CDR3 DNA reads as TGTGCCAGCAGCCCTAGCGGGAGGGCACTTTACGAGCAGTACTTC. The V call is TRBV12-3 or TRBV12-4, the J call TRBJ2-7; TRBD2 matches 12 bases. Unmatched junction bases numbered 7, after V lost 6 bases and J lost 4 bases. This CDR3 has 15 residues.

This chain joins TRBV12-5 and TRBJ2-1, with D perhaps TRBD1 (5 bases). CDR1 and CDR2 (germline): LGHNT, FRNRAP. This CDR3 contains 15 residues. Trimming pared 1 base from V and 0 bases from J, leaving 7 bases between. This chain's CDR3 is CASGLGQSSYNEQFF. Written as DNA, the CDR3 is TGTGCTAGTGGTTTGGGACAGAGCTCCTACAATGAGCAGTTCTTC.

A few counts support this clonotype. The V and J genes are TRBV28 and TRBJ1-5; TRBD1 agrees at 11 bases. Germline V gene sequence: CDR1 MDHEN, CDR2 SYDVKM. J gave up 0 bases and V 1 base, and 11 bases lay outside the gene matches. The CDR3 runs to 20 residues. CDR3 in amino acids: CASSLFFSDRGPNSNQPQHF. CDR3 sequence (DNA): TGTGCCAGCAGTTTATTTTTCTCGGACAGGGGGCCGAATAGCAATCAGCCCCAGCATTTT.

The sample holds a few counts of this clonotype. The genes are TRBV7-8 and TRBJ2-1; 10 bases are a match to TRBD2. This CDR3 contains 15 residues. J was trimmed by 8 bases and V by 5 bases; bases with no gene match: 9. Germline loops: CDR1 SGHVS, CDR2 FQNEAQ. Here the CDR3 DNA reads TGTGCCAGCAGCCATCTAGCGGGAGCTAGGTATGAGCAGTTCTTC. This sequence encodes CASSHLAGARYEQFF.

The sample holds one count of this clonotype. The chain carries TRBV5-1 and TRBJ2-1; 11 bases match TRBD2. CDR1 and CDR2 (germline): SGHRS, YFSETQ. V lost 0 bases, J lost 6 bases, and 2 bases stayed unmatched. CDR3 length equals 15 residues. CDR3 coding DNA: TGCGCCAGCAGCTTGGGCGGACTAGCGGGCAATGAGCAGTTCTTC. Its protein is CASSLGGLAGNEQFF.

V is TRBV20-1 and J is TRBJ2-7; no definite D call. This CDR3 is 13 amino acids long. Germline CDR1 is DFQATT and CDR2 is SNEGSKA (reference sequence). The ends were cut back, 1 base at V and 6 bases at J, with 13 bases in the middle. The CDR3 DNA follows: TGCAGTGCTAGAGGGCCAGATCTACTCGAGCAGTACTTC. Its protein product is CSARGPDLLEQYF.

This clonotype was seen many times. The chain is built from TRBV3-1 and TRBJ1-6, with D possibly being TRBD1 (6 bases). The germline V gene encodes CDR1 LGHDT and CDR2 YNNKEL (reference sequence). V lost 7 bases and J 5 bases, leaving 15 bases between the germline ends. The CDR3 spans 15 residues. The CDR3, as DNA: TGTGCCAGCACCCTACGAACAGGGAATAATTCACCCCTCCACTTT. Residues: CASTLRTGNNSPLHF.

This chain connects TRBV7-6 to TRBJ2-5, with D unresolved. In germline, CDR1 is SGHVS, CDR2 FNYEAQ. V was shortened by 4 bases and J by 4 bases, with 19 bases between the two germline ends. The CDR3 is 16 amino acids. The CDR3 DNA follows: TGTGCCAGCAGCTCTCGACTGCGAAAGGAAGGAGAGACCCAGTACTTC. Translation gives CASSSRLRKEGETQYF.

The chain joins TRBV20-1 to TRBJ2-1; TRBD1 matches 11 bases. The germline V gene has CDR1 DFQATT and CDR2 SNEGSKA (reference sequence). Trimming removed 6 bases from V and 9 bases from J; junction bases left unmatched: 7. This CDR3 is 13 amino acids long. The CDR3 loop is CSADRGLNSEQFF. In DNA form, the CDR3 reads TGCAGTGCGGACAGGGGGCTTAATAGTGAGCAGTTCTTC.

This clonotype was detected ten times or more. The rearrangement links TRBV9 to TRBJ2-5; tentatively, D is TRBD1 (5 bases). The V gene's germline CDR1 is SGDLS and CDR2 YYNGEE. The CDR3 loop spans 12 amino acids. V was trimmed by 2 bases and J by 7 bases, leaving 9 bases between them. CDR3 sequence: CASSVEQGTQYF. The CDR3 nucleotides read TGTGCCAGCAGCGTGGAGCAGGGGACCCAGTACTTC.

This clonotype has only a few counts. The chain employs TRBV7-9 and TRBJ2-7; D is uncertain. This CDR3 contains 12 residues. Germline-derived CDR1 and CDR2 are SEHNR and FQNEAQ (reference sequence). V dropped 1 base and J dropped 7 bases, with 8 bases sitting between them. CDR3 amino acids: CASSLVSGEQYF. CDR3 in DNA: TGTGCCAGCAGCTTAGTAAGTGGGGAGCAGTACTTC.

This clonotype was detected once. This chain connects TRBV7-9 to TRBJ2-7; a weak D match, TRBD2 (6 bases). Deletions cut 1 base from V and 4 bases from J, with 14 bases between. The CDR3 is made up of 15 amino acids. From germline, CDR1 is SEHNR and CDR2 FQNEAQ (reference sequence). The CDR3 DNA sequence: TGTGCCAGCAGCTTAGAGTCTGTGACTAGTTACGAGCAGTACTTC. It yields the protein CASSLESVTSYEQYF.

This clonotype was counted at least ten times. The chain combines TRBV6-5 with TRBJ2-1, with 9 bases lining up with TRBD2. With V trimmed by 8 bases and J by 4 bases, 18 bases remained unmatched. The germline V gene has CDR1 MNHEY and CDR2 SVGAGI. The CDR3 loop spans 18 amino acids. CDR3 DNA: TGTGCCAGCGGGACCCTCGGGGCTAGCGGGAACCCGTACAATGAGCAGTTCTTC. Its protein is CASGTLGASGNPYNEQFF.

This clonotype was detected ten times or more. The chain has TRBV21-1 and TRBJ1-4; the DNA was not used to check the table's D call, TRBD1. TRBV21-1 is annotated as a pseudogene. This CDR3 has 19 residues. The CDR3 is CASSKVGQGRLATNEKLFF. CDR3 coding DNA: TGTGCCAGCAGCAAAGTGGGTCAGGGGAGGCTCGCAACTAATGAAAAACTGTTTTTT.

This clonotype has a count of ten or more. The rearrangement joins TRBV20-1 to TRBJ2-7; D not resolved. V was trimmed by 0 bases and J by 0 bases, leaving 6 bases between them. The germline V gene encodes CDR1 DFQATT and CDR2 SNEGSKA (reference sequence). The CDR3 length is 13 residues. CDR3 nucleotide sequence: TGCAGTGCTAGAGATCACAGCTCCTACGAGCAGTACTTC. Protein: CSARDHSSYEQYF.

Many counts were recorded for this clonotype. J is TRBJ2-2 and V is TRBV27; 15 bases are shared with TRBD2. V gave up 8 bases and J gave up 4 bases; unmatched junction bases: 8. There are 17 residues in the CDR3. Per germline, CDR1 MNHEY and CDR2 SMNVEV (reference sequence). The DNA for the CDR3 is TGTGCCAGCTCAGGACTAGCGGGAGGGCTAGGCACCGGGGAGCTGTTTTTT. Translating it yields CASSGLAGGLGTGELFF.

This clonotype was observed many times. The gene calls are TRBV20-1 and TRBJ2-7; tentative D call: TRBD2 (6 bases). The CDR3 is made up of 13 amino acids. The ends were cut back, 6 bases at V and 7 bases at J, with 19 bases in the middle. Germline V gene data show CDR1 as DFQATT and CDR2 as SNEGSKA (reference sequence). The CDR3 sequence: CSASTGWEVEQYF. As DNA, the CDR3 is TGCAGTGCGAGCACGGGATGGGAGGTTGAGCAGTACTTC.

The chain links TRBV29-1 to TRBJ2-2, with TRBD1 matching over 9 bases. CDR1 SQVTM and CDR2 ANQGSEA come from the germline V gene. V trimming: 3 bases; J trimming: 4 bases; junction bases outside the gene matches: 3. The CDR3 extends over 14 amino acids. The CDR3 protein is CSVDRDRATGELFF. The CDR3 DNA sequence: TGCAGCGTTGATAGGGACAGGGCCACCGGGGAGCTGTTTTTT.